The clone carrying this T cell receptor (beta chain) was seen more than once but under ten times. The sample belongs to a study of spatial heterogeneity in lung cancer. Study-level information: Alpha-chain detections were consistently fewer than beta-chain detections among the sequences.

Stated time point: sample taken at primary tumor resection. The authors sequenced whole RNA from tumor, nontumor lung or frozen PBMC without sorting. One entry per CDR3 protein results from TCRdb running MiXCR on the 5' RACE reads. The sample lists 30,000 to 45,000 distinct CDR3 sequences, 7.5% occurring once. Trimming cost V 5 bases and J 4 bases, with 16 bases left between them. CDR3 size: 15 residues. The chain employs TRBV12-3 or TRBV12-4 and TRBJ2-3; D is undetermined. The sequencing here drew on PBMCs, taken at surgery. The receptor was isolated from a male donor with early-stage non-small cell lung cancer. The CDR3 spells CASSPEELGADTQYF. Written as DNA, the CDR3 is TGTGCCAGCAGTCCGGAAGAATTGGGTGCAGATACGCAGTATTTT.